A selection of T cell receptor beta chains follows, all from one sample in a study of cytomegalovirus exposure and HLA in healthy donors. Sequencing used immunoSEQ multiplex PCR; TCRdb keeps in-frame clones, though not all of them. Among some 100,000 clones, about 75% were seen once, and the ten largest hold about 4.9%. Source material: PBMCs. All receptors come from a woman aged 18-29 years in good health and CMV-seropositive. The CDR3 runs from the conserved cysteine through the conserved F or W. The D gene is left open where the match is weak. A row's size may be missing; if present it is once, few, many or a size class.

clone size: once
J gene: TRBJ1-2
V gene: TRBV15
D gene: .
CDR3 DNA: TGTGCCACCAGCCCATCAGGGGAAAATGGCTACACCTTC
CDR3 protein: CATSPSGENGYTF

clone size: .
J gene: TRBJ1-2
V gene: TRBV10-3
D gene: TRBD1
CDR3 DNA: TGTGCCATCAGTACAGAGGGACAGATCTATGGCTACACCTTC
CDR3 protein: CAISTEGQIYGYTF

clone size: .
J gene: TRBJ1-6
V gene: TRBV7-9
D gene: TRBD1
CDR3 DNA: TGTGCCAGCAGTTTAACGGGACAGTCACCTTCACCCCTCCACTTT
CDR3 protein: CASSLTGQSPSPLHF

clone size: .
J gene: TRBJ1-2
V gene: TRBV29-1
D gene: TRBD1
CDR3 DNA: TGCAGCGTTGAAGCCCAGGACAGGGGGCACTATGGCTACACCTTC
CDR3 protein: CSVEAQDRGHYGYTF

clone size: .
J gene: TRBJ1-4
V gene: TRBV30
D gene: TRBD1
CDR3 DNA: TGTGCCTGGAGTCCACCCCGGACAGGCGGAAATGAAAAACTGTTTTTT
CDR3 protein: CAWSPPRTGGNEKLFF

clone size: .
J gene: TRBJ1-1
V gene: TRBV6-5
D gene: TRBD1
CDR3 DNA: TGTGCCAGCAGCGCCGGGGACAGGCGGAACACTGAAGCTTTCTTT
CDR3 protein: CASSAGDRRNTEAFF

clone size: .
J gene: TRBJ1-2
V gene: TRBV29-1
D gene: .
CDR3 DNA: TGCAGCGTTCCTACAGGGTTTCGGGGCTACACCTTC
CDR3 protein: CSVPTGFRGYTF

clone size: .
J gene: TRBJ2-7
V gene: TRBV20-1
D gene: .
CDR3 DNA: TGCAGTGCTAGAGGGCACTACGAGCAGTACTTC
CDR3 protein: CSARGHYEQYF

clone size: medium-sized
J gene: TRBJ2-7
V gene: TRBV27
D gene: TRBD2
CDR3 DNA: TGTGCCAGCTCAGTCGACGGGACTAGCGGTTACGAGCAGTACTTC
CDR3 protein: CASSVDGTSGYEQYF

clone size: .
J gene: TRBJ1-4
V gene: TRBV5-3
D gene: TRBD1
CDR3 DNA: TGTGCCAGAAGCTTGAGGGGGCTGGCCTCTGAAAAACTGTTTTTT
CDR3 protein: CARSLRGLASEKLFF

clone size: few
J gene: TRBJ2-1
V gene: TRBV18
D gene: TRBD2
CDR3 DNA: TGTGCCAGCTCACTCACCCCGACTAGCGGTAATGAGCAGTTCTTC
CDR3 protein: CASSLTPTSGNEQFF

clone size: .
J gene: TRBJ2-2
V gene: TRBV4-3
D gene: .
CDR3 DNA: TGCGCCAGCAGCCAAGAGTCAGACCCGAGGACCGGGGAGCTGTTTTTT
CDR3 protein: CASSQESDPRTGELFF

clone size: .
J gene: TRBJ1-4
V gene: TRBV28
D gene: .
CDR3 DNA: TGTGCCAGCAGTTTACGCGTCTCCCCTTCAACTAATGAAAAACTGTTTTTT
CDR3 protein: CASSLRVSPSTNEKLFF

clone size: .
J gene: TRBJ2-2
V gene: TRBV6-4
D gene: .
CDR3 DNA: TGTGCCAGCAGTGACCCCCCTCACACCGGGGAGCTGTTTTTT
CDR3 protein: CASSDPPHTGELFF

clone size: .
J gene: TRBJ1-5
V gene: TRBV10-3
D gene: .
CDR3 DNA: TGTGCCACCCTAGGGGAATCTCAGCCCCAGCATTTT
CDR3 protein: CATLGESQPQHF

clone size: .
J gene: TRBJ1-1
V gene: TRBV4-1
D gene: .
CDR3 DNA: TGCGCCAGCAGCCTCGGACTGACGAACACTGAAGCTTTCTTT
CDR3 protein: CASSLGLTNTEAFF

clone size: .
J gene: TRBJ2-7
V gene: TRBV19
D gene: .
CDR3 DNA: TGTGCCAGTAGTATGAAAGGGGGTTCCTACGAGCAGTACTTC
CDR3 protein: CASSMKGGSYEQYF

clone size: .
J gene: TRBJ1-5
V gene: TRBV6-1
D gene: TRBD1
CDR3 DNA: TGTGCCAGCAGTGGGACAGGGGGCAATCAGCCCCAGCATTTT
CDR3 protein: CASSGTGGNQPQHF

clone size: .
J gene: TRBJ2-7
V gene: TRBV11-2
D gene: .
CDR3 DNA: TGTGCCAGCAGCTTCCGGGACACAGCCTACGAGCAGTACTTC
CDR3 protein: CASSFRDTAYEQYF

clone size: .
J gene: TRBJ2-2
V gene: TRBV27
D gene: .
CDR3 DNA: TGTGCCTCCTTAGGCAGGGAATGGGGCGGGGAGCTGTTTTTT
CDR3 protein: CASLGREWGGELFF

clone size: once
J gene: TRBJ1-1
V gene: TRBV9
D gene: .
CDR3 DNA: TGTGCCAGCAGCCGGGACAATTTGAACACTGAAGCTTTCTTT
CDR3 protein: CASSRDNLNTEAFF

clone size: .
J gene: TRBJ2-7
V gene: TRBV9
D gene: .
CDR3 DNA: TGTGCGGCACTTCCGGGGATTCCCGTCTACGAGCAGTACTTC
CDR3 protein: CAALPGIPVYEQYF

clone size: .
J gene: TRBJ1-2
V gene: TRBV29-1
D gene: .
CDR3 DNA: TGCAGCGTTGCAAGGACAACAAACTATGGCTACACCTTC
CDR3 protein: CSVARTTNYGYTF

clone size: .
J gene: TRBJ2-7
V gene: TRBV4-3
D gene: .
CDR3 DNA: TGCGCCAGCAGCCAAGAAACGGGAGCCCGGCAGTACTTC
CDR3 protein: CASSQETGARQYF

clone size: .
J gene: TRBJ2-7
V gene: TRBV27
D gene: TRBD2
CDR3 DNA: TGTGCCAGCAGTCGGGACTACCCCTACGAGCAGTACTTC
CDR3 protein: CASSRDYPYEQYF

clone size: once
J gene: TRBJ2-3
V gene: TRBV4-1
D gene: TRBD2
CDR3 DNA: TGCGCCAGCAGCCAAGATGGGTTAGCGGGCCCCACAGATACGCAGTATTTT
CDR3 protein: CASSQDGLAGPTDTQYF

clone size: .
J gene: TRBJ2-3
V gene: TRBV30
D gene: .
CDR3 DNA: TGTGCCTGGAGTGTACGGAGGGCAGATACGCAGTATTTT
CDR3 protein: CAWSVRRADTQYF

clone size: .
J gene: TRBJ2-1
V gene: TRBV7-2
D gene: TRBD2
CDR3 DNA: TGTGCCGGTGAGGGGAGGGCCCCCTACAATGAGCAGTTCTTC
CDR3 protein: CAGEGRAPYNEQFF

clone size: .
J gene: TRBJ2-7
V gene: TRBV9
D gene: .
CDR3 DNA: TGTGCCAGCAGCGTAGAAAGCGGAAACTCCTACGAGCAGTACTTC
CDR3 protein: CASSVESGNSYEQYF

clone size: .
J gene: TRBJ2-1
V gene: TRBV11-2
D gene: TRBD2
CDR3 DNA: TGTGCCAGCAGCTTAGGTCTAGCGGGAGGAGATGAGCAGTTCTTC
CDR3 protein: CASSLGLAGGDEQFF

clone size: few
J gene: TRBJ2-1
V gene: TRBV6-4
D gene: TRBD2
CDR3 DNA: TGTGCCAGCAGTACCGGGACTAGAGAATACAATGAGCAGTTCTTC
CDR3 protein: CASSTGTREYNEQFF

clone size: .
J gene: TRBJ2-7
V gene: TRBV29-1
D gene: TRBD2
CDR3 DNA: TGCAGCGTGCCTAGGACTAGCGGTGCCCCCTCCTACGAGCAGTACTTC
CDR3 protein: CSVPRTSGAPSYEQYF

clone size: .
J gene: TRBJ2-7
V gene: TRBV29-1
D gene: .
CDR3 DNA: TGCAGCGTCCAGGGGAACGCCTACGAGCAGTACTTC
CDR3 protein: CSVQGNAYEQYF

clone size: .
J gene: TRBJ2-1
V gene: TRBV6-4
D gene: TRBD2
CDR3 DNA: TGTGCCAGCAGTGTTAGGACTAGCGGGCGTTACAATGAGCAGTTCTTC
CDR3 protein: CASSVRTSGRYNEQFF

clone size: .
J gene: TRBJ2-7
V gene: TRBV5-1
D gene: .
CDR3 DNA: TGCGCCAGCAGCCGAGTCGGCGACGCGACATACGAGCAGTACTTC
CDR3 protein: CASSRVGDATYEQYF

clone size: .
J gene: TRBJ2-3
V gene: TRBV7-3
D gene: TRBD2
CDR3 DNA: TGTGCCAGCAGCTTATGGTCAGGACTAGCGGGAGCGGACACAGATACGCAGTATTTT
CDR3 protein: CASSLWSGLAGADTDTQYF

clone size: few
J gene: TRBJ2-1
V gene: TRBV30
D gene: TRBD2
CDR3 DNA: TGTGCCTGGAGGGGGGGTAGCGGGACGCATGAGCAGTTCTTC
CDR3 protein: CAWRGGSGTHEQFF

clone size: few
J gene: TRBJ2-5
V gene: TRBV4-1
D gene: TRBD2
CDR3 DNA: TGCGCCAGCAGCGGACTAGCGGGAGTTGGAGGTCGGGAGACCCAGTACTTC
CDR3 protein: CASSGLAGVGGRETQYF

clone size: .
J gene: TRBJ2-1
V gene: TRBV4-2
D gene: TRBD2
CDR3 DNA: TGTGCCAGCAGCCAAGGCACTTTGGGGACTAGCGGGTACAATGAGCAGTTCTTC
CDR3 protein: CASSQGTLGTSGYNEQFF

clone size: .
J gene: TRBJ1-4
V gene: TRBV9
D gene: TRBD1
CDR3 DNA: TGTGCCAGCAGCGGCCCCCGGGACAGGAATGAAAAACTGTTTTTT
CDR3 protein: CASSGPRDRNEKLFF

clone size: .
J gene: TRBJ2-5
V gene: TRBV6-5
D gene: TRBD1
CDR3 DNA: TGTGCCAGCAGTAGCGACAGGGGTCTCGCTGAGACCCAGTACTTC
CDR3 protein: CASSSDRGLAETQYF

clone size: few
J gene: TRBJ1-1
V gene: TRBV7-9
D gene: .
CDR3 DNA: TGTGCCAGCAGCTTAGCCGAGACAGAAGCTTTCTTT
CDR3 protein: CASSLAETEAFF

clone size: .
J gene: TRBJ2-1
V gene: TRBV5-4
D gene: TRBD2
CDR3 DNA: TGTGCCAGCAGCTTGTCTAGCGGGAATTTGGGTGAGCAGTTCTTC
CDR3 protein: CASSLSSGNLGEQFF

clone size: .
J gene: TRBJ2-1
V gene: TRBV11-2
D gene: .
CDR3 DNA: TGTGCCAGCAGCTCGCTAGCCCTTTACAATGAGCAGTTCTTC
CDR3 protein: CASSSLALYNEQFF

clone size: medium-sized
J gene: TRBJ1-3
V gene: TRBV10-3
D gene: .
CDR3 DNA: TGTGCCATCATGAAAACAGGTACCTCTGGAAACACCATATATTTT
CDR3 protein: CAIMKTGTSGNTIYF

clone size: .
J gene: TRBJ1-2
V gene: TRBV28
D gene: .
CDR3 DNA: TGTGTCAGCAACCTAAGAAGCGGCTACACCTTC
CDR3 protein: CVSNLRSGYTF

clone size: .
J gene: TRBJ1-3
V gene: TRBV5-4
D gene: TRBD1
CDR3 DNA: TGTGCCAGCAGTCTGACAGGGTCAGGAAACACCATATATTTT
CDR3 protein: CASSLTGSGNTIYF

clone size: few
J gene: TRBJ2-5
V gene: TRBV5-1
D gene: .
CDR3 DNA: TGCGCCAGCAGCTCCCCCCAGGGGGGAGAGACCCAGTACTTC
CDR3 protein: CASSSPQGGETQYF

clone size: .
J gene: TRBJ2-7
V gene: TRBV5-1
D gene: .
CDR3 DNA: TGCGCCAGCAGGCCTGCGGGGGCACCCTACGAGCAGTACTTC
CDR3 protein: CASRPAGAPYEQYF

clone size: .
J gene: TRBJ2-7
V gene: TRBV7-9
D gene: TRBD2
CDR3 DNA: TGTGCCAGCAGTCCGACTAGCGGGAGGGCTACCCACGAGCAGTACTTC
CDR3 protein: CASSPTSGRATHEQYF